Listed below are T cell receptor beta chains from one sample, sequenced in a study of blood T cell repertoires in COVID-19. Generated by immunoSEQ multiplex PCR, the TCRdb table keeps only in-frame clones and is missing some. The sample holds 200,000 to 300,000 clones, roughly 80% seen once. The source material was peripheral blood. These receptors were obtained from a man between 60 and 75 years old with acute or convalescent COVID-19. Both conserved end residues are part of each CDR3. Only some rows state a clone size, as once, few, many or a class for expanded clones.

abundance	v_gene	j_gene	CDR3aa
-	TRBV7-8	TRBJ2-5	CASSQAGVETQYF
-	TRBV6-5	TRBJ2-5	CASSRDFYQETQYF
-	TRBV6-6	TRBJ2-1	CASSYGGPVNEQFF
few	TRBV28	TRBJ2-1	CATNRGSSYNEQFF
-	TRBV2	TRBJ1-2	CASSAMGTGNYGYTF
-	TRBV15	TRBJ2-4	CATSREPGGWEYF
-	TRBV2	TRBJ2-4	CASSIGQGAAKNIQYF
-	TRBV5-1	TRBJ2-5	CASSPTPGLAGETQYF
few	TRBV3-1/TRBV3-2	TRBJ1-4	CASSQRTDYNEKLFF
-	TRBV6-2/TRBV6-3	TRBJ1-2	CASSLQGAVYGYTF
-	TRBV13	TRBJ1-3	CASSSHRLSNTIYF
-	TRBV4-2	TRBJ2-2	CASSQEAGTSNTGELFF
once	TRBV11-2	TRBJ2-1	CASSTRLALNEQFF
-	TRBV6-6	TRBJ1-1	CASSGTGTGNTEAFF
-	TRBV6-5	TRBJ2-1	CASGQELAGNEQFF
-	TRBV6-6	TRBJ2-2	CASFYRANTGELFF
-	TRBV5-1	TRBJ1-2	CASSQDRADYGYTF
-	TRBV4-2	TRBJ1-2	CASSHSTGSSYGYTF
once	TRBV7-9	TRBJ1-4	CASSLGGFEKLFF
-	TRBV6-5	TRBJ2-7	CASTAGTDPYEQYF
-	TRBV7-7	TRBJ2-3	CASSLVTGGADTQYF
-	TRBV5-6	TRBJ1-2	CASSLRTNRGRYGYTF
-	TRBV19	TRBJ2-7	CASSTPLDRGGEQYF
-	TRBV19	TRBJ1-5	CASRRSQLSNQPQHF
-	TRBV7-3	TRBJ2-5	CASSSRTGRSETQYF
-	TRBV28	TRBJ1-5	CASSFKAGEHQPQHF
-	TRBV18	TRBJ1-2	CASSPSTLVDRDGYTF
few	TRBV5-1	TRBJ1-1	CASSLGQGRTEAFF
-	TRBV28	TRBJ1-5	CASSSLLEGGNSNQPQHF
-	TRBV7-2	TRBJ2-7	CASSPPGTGRYEQYF
-	TRBV7-9	TRBJ2-1	CASSSSGSSGSRARFF
-	TRBV5-6	TRBJ1-1	CASSPRISGRGNTEAFF
-	TRBV5-5	TRBJ2-7	CASSLRPGSSYEQYF
-	TRBV5-1	TRBJ2-4	CASSDRPQGGINIQYF
few	TRBV7-9	TRBJ2-7	CASSPRTGDREQYF
-	TRBV19	TRBJ1-1	CASSIDLEDRLYTEAFF
-	TRBV19	TRBJ1-4	CASSMIQAYNEKLFF
-	TRBV2	TRBJ2-7	CASSAKRGGSSYEQYF